This T cell receptor beta chain was sequenced in a study of blood T cells in healthy people across ages. General study findings and limits: The CMV status of each donor remained undetermined, and this could have confounded shifts in expanded clonotypes. Higher diversity and more naive CD4+ cells were features of long-lived donors, compared to aged donors. From one million sequenced T cells, diversity estimates were lower bounds.

Alongside a J-beta primer mix, a sample-barcoded 5' primer served in a second PCR lasting about 7 to 11 cycles. TCRdb recomputed calls from the 5' RACE reads with MiXCR, one row per CDR3 protein. This sample has around 1,000,000 distinct CDR3 sequences, with roughly a quarter found just once. The length of the CDR3 is 15 residues. CDR1 is SGDLS, CDR2 YYNGEE, per germline. Trimming removed 0 bases from V and 2 bases from J; junction bases left unmatched: 2. Worth noting for this clonotype: Its antigen is still unknown.

These sequences were also reported in another study, on T cells of mothers and their children. That source reports: A few healthy Caucasian mothers and their six children were the donors.

The clonotype originates from a girl aged 2-9 years in good health. The J gene is TRBJ2-1, the V gene TRBV9; 7 bases fit TRBD2. Input material: blood. CDR3 sequence reads: CASSVGRGAYNEQFF. CDR3 in DNA: TGTGCCAGCAGCGTAGGACGGGGGGCCTACAATGAGCAGTTCTTC.